This TCR beta chain was captured in a study of T cell repertoires in cytomegalovirus infection. General study results and limits: CMV-specific TCR beta clonotypes restricted by HLA-C were the ones dominating the ex vivo response.

In its sample, this clonotype was seen many times. Its specificity is unknown. The CDR3 is made up of 12 amino acids. V was clipped by 10 bases and J by 3 bases; unmatched bases: 5. Germline lookup yields CDR1 MNHNS and CDR2 SASEGT. TCRdb used MiXCR to reprocess the reads, holding one entry per CDR3 protein. The sample records about 400,000 distinct CDR3 sequences, over 15% being singletons. The rearrangement joins TRBV6-1 to TRBJ1-2, with 7 nucleotides matching TRBD1. The sample was PBMCs. The TCR sequence derives from a human donor in good health (CMV status not recorded). Some clones in this sample may be carry-over from other donors' samples. The CDR3 loop reads CAIPGQYYGYTF. CDR3 nucleotide sequence: TGTGCCATCCCGGGACAGTACTATGGCTACACCTTC.